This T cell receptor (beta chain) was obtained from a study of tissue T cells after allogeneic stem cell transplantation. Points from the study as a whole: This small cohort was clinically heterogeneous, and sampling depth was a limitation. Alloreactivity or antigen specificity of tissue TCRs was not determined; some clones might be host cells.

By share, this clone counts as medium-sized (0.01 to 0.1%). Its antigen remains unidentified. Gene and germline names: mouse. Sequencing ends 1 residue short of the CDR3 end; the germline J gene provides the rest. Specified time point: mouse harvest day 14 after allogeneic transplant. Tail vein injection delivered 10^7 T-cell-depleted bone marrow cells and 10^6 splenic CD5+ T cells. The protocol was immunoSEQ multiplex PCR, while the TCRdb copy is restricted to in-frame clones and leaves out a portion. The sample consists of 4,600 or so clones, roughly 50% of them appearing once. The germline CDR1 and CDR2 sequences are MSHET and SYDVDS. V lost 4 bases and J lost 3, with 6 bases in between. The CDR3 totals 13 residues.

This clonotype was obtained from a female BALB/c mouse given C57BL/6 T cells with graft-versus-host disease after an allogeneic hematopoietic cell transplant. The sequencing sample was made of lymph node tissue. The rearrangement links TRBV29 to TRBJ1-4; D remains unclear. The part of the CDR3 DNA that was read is TGTGCTAGCAGTTACGGGACCAACGAAAGATTATTT. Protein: CASSYGTNERLF. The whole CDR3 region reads CASSYGTNERLFF.